The rows below give T cell receptor beta chains drawn from one sample of a study of blood T cell repertoires in COVID-19. Assay: immunoSEQ multiplex PCR; the TCRdb copy retains only in-frame clones and omits some. The sample includes roughly 140,000 clones, about 86% of them seen just once. The sequenced sample was peripheral blood. These receptor sequences come from a human donor in a cohort sampled during active COVID-19. Both conserved end residues are part of each CDR3. The D gene is left open where the match is weak. The listing skips clone size in some rows; elsewhere it reads once, few, many or a size class.

J,size,length,D,V,CDR3,DNA
TRBJ2-1,.,14,.,TRBV4-1,CASSQGTWYNEQFF,TGCGCCAGCAGCCAAGGGACTTGGTACAATGAGCAGTTCTTC
TRBJ2-1,few,15,TRBD2,TRBV3-1/TRBV3-2,CASSLSGGGYNEQFF,TGTGCCAGCAGTCTTAGCGGGGGGGGATACAATGAGCAGTTCTTC
TRBJ2-7,.,16,TRBD1,TRBV5-1,CASIPIPGQGAYEQYF,TGCGCCAGCATCCCCATTCCGGGACAGGGGGCCTACGAGCAGTACTTC
TRBJ1-2,.,15,TRBD1,TRBV6-1,CASSEAGQGNYGYTF,TGTGCCAGCAGTGAAGCAGGACAGGGAAACTATGGCTACACCTTC
TRBJ2-1,.,15,TRBD2,TRBV11-2,CASSSTSGRYNEQFF,TGTGCCAGCAGCTCCACTAGCGGGCGATACAATGAGCAGTTCTTC
TRBJ2-2,.,16,TRBD2,TRBV7-2,CASSLASGVNTGELFF,TGTGCCAGCAGCTTGGCTAGCGGGGTAAACACCGGGGAGCTGTTTTTT
TRBJ2-7,.,14,.,TRBV5-4,CASSLAGFDHEQYF,TGTGCCAGCAGCTTAGCAGGGTTTGACCACGAGCAGTACTTC
TRBJ1-5,few,18,.,TRBV28,CASSLRPFTTGDNQPQHF,TGTGCCAGCAGTTTGCGGCCCTTCACTACGGGGGACAATCAGCCCCAGCATTTT
TRBJ1-1,.,15,.,TRBV6-4,CASKERRGLDTEAFF,TGTGCCAGCAAGGAAAGGAGGGGTCTTGACACTGAAGCTTTCTTT
TRBJ1-6,.,15,TRBD1,TRBV6-5,CASSYSTGDNSPLHF,TGTGCCAGCAGTTACTCGACAGGGGATAATTCACCCCTCCACTTT
TRBJ1-5,.,17,TRBD1,TRBV2,CASRGQGSKGSNQPQHF,TGTGCCAGCAGAGGACAGGGGAGTAAGGGCAGCAATCAGCCCCAGCATTTT
TRBJ2-3,.,17,TRBD2,TRBV9,CASSVAGLAGGQDTQYF,TGTGCCAGCAGCGTAGCGGGACTAGCGGGGGGGCAAGATACGCAGTATTTT
TRBJ2-7,.,13,.,TRBV11-3,CASSSGSIYEQYF,TGTGCCAGCAGCTCGGGGAGTATATACGAGCAGTACTTC
TRBJ1-6,.,12,.,TRBV21-1,CASGQEDSPLHF,TGTGCCAGCGGCCAGGAAGATTCACCCCTCCACTTT
TRBJ1-5,.,15,.,TRBV7-9,CASSLGRLPREPQHF,TGTGCCAGCAGCTTAGGGAGGCTCCCCCGGGAGCCCCAGCATTTT
TRBJ1-1,.,16,TRBD1,TRBV6-5,CASSYSGQGLSTEAFF,TGTGCCAGCAGTTACTCAGGACAGGGATTGAGCACTGAAGCTTTCTTT
TRBJ2-1,.,17,.,TRBV11-3,CASSLDGVMRPYNEQFF,TGTGCCAGCAGCTTAGACGGGGTAATGAGGCCCTACAATGAGCAGTTCTTC
TRBJ1-4,.,14,TRBD1,TRBV5-4,CASSYRGQGEKLFF,TGTGCCAGCAGCTACAGGGGGCAAGGTGAAAAACTGTTTTTT
TRBJ2-5,.,16,.,TRBV29-1,CSVEGLEGGPRETQYF,TGCAGCGTTGAAGGGCTTGAGGGGGGGCCCCGCGAGACCCAGTACTTC
TRBJ2-7,.,14,.,TRBV10-3,CAISVGTTFGEQYF,TGTGCCATCAGTGTAGGGACAACCTTTGGCGAGCAGTACTTC
TRBJ2-1,few,13,.,TRBV28,CASSRLPKDEQFF,TGTGCCAGCAGTCGACTCCCGAAAGATGAGCAGTTCTTC
TRBJ1-4,once,14,TRBD1,TRBV28,CASSLPGGNEKLFF,TGTGCCAGCAGTTTGCCAGGGGGCAATGAAAAACTGTTTTTT
TRBJ2-5,once,14,.,TRBV10-3,CAISDYRAGETQYF,TGTGCCATCAGTGATTACAGGGCCGGAGAGACCCAGTACTTC
TRBJ2-7,.,11,TRBD1,TRBV2,CASSRQGKQYF,TGTGCCAGCAGTCGACAGGGGAAGCAGTACTTC
TRBJ1-6,.,14,TRBD1,TRBV6-5,CASRPQGARSPLHF,TGTGCCAGCAGACCACAGGGGGCGCGTTCACCCCTCCACTTT
TRBJ1-1,.,13,TRBD1,TRBV2,CASRGDRGTEAFF,TGTGCCAGCAGGGGGGACAGGGGCACTGAAGCTTTCTTT
TRBJ2-5,once,13,.,TRBV7-9,CAPGGPPQETQYF,TGTGCCCCCGGGGGACCGCCCCAAGAGACCCAGTACTTC
TRBJ2-7,.,17,.,TRBV10-2,CASSDDSRALRTYEQYF,TGCGCCAGCAGTGACGATTCGCGGGCCTTACGGACCTACGAGCAGTACTTC
TRBJ2-7,.,14,TRBD1,TRBV5-1,CASSFSQGAYEQYF,TGCGCCAGCAGCTTTTCTCAGGGGGCCTACGAGCAGTACTTC
TRBJ2-7,once,16,TRBD1,TRBV29-1,CSVDQFTGTGVYEQYF,TGCAGCGTTGATCAGTTCACGGGGACAGGGGTCTACGAGCAGTACTTC
TRBJ2-7,once,15,TRBD1,TRBV18,CASSQPGQGMNEQYF,TGTGCCAGCTCCCAACCGGGACAGGGGATGAACGAGCAGTACTTC
TRBJ1-3,.,17,.,TRBV7-9,CASSRLLDRFSGNTIYF,TGTGCCAGCAGCCGTCTGCTGGACAGATTCTCTGGAAACACCATATATTTT
TRBJ1-6,.,16,.,TRBV7-9,CASSPRGGEGSSPLHF,TGTGCCAGCAGCCCCCGAGGAGGGGAAGGTTCTTCACCCCTCCACTTT
TRBJ1-4,.,13,.,TRBV5-6,CASRALGGEKLFF,TGTGCCAGCAGAGCGTTGGGAGGCGAAAAACTGTTTTTT
TRBJ1-2,.,14,.,TRBV27,CASSARGTNYGYTF,TGTGCCAGCAGTGCCAGGGGAACTAACTATGGCTACACCTTC
TRBJ1-1,.,14,.,TRBV5-1,CASSATSGGAEAFF,TGCGCCAGCAGCGCCACCTCAGGCGGGGCTGAAGCTTTCTTT
TRBJ2-7,.,14,.,TRBV28,CASKIDSQTYEQYF,TGTGCCAGCAAAATCGACTCTCAGACCTACGAGCAGTACTTC
TRBJ2-2,few,14,TRBD2,TRBV28,CASRFQRGTGELFF,TGTGCCAGCAGATTCCAGCGGGGGACCGGGGAGCTGTTTTTT
TRBJ1-5,.,15,.,TRBV5-8,CASARLVLSNQPQHF,TGTGCCAGCGCCCGCCTGGTACTTAGCAATCAGCCCCAGCATTTT
TRBJ2-6,.,17,TRBD1,TRBV5-1,CASSLGQGASGANVLTF,TGCGCCAGCAGCTTGGGACAGGGCGCGTCTGGGGCCAACGTCCTGACTTTC
TRBJ1-2,.,12,.,TRBV6-5,CASIRQNYGYTF,TGTGCCAGCATTAGACAGAACTATGGCTACACCTTC
TRBJ2-4,.,18,TRBD2,TRBV6-1,CASSETSGGDFSKNIQYF,TGTGCCAGCAGTGAAACGAGCGGGGGAGACTTTTCCAAAAACATTCAGTACTTC
TRBJ2-7,.,15,.,TRBV5-6,CASRSSGTPPNEQYF,TGTGCCAGCAGGTCGTCCGGGACTCCTCCTAACGAGCAGTACTTC
TRBJ1-4,.,16,TRBD1,TRBV4-1,CASSQRDRATNEKLFF,TGCGCCAGCAGCCAGCGCGACAGGGCAACTAATGAAAAACTGTTTTTT
TRBJ2-2,once,15,.,TRBV6-2/TRBV6-3,CASSYRPAGTGELFF,TGTGCCAGCAGTTACCGTCCCGCGGGGACCGGGGAGCTGTTTTTT
TRBJ1-4,.,15,.,TRBV5-1,CASSLVADINEKLFF,TGCGCCAGCAGCTTGGTGGCAGACATTAATGAAAAACTGTTTTTT